This is a list of T cell receptor beta chains from one sample in a study of blood T cell repertoires in COVID-19. Generated by immunoSEQ multiplex PCR, the TCRdb table keeps only in-frame clones and is missing some. The table records more than 300,000 clones, 90% to 95% of them present only once. The specimen was PBMCs or T cells enriched from blood (not recorded which). The source is a woman in her thirties or forties who had been exposed to COVID-19. CDR3s include the opening cysteine and the closing phenylalanine or tryptophan.

len: 12
j_gene: TRBJ2-7
v_gene: TRBV11-2
CDR3aa: CASSFFSYEQYF

len: 15
j_gene: TRBJ2-5
v_gene: TRBV27
CDR3aa: CASSPFRTGVMTQYF

len: 15
j_gene: TRBJ1-4
v_gene: TRBV18
CDR3aa: CASSPPTGAREKLFF

len: 14
j_gene: TRBJ2-3
v_gene: TRBV6-5
CDR3aa: CASSSRLGVDTQYF

len: 15
j_gene: TRBJ1-5
v_gene: TRBV6-5
CDR3aa: CASRETGGGNQPQHF

len: 15
j_gene: TRBJ2-7
v_gene: TRBV7-2
CDR3aa: CASSVGTGDAYEQYF

len: 14
j_gene: TRBJ1-4
v_gene: TRBV5-1
CDR3aa: CASSLQGADEKLFF

len: 15
j_gene: TRBJ1-3
v_gene: TRBV7-3
CDR3aa: CASSLMAGSGNTIYF

len: 13
j_gene: TRBJ2-2
v_gene: TRBV6-4
CDR3aa: CASSTPNTGELFF

len: 14
j_gene: TRBJ2-3
v_gene: TRBV24-1
CDR3aa: CATSKREEPDTQYF

len: 15
j_gene: TRBJ2-2
v_gene: TRBV7-8
CDR3aa: CASSLRLGNTGELFF

len: 14
j_gene: TRBJ1-2
v_gene: TRBV6-4
CDR3aa: CASSDSQGLGGYTF

len: 13
j_gene: TRBJ2-3
v_gene: TRBV10-3
CDR3aa: CAISQTSTDTQYF

len: 14
j_gene: TRBJ2-7
v_gene: TRBV7-2
CDR3aa: CASRRDYSSYEQYF

len: 15
j_gene: TRBJ1-1
v_gene: TRBV2
CDR3aa: CASSIPTRQGADAFF

len: 12
j_gene: TRBJ1-4
v_gene: TRBV7-8
CDR3aa: CASSRQGRKLFF